The present T cell receptor beta chain was sequenced within a study of neurological immune-mediated disorders. This clonotype was counted ten times or more. Its antigen remains unknown. Overall study results and limits: Private repertoires in all groups were suggested by the finding that expanded clones across subjects shared no CDR3 amino acid sequences.

TCRdb reprocessed the 5' RACE reads with MiXCR, giving one entry per CDR3 protein. The sample holds about 48,000 distinct CDR3 sequences, 10% seen once. The unsorted libraries were produced from 2 million PBMCs held at -80 C. This receptor was obtained from a woman between 40 and 55 years old with HTLV-1-associated myelopathy (HAM/TSP). The sequenced sample consisted of PBMCs.

As DNA, the CDR3 is TGCAGTGCTAGAGATCTACTTACCGATTTAGCCAAAAACATTCAGTACTTC. This codes for CSARDLLTDLAKNIQYF. The V and J genes are TRBV20-1 and TRBJ2-4; D gene unclear. With 0 bases removed from V and 0 bases from J, the gap between germline ends came to 15 bases. The CDR3 is made up of 17 amino acids. Germline lookup yields CDR1 DFQATT and CDR2 SNEGSKA (reference sequence).